The clone carrying this T cell receptor (beta chain) is labeled medium-sized based on frequency. This CDR3 contains 15 residues. Germline assignment: CDR1 GTSNPN and CDR2 SVGIG (reference sequence). TPEX cells, early memory CD8+ T cells with exhausted-like traits, were CCR7+ PD-1+ TIGIT+. This record belongs to a study of human CD8 memory T cell subsets. Libraries of TCR beta chains were produced by 5' RACE (UMI-labeled). TCRdb re-called the 5' RACE reads; every CDR3 protein appears as one record, without DNA. In all, the sample yields 6,000 to 7,500 distinct CDR3 sequences. J is TRBJ2-7 and V is TRBV30; TCRdb names TRBD2, which stays unverified in the absence of DNA. This TCR was sampled from a human donor in good health. Material: CD8+ T cells from PBMCs. CDR3 sequence: CAWSASKRFSYEQYF.